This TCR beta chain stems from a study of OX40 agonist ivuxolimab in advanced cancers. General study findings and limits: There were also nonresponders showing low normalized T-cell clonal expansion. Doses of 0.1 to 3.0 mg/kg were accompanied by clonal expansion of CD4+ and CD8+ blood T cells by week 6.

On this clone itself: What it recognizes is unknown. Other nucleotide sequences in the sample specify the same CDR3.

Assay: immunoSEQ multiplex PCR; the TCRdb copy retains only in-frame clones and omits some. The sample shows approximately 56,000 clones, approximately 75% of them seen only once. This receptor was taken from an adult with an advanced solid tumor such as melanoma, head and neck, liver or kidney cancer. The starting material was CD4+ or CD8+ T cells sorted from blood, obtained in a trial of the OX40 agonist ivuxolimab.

The CDR3, as DNA: TGTGCCAGCAGCTTGGGGGTAAACTCCTACGAGCAGTACTTC. Its protein product is CASSLGVNSYEQYF. This sequence joins TRBV7-2 and TRBJ2-7; the D call may be TRBD1 or TRBD2 (5 bases each). Germline assignment: CDR1 SGHTA and CDR2 FQGNSA. CDR3 length equals 14 residues. Trimming removed 3 bases at V and 0 bases at J, with 9 bases between.